What follows are 4 T cell receptor beta chains derived from one specimen sequenced in a study of cytomegalovirus exposure and HLA in healthy donors. In the PCR, 60 Vbeta and 13 Jbeta primers were used. Sequenced by immunoSEQ multiplex PCR; TCRdb stores in-frame clones only, minus some. This sample has about 99,000 clones; 10% occur once, and the top ten carry 5.5% to 7.5%. The specimen was PBMCs. These receptors were collected from a man in his forties in good health and CMV-seropositive.

This chain links TRBV10-1 with TRBJ2-1, with 8 bases lining up with TRBD2. The V gene's germline CDR1 is WNHNN and CDR2 SYGVQD (reference sequence). This CDR3 spans 17 amino acids. The V segment lost 0 bases and the J segment 3 bases; nucleotides outside the gene matches: 7. The CDR3 sequence is CASSESNGGRNYNEQFF. The CDR3 DNA sequence: TGCGCCAGCAGTGAGTCGAATGGCGGGAGGAACTACAATGAGCAGTTCTTC.

This clone was observed a handful of times. The chain links TRBV7-9 to TRBJ2-3, with D possibly matching TRBD2 (5 bases). V lost 7 bases and J 0 bases, leaving 14 bases between the germline ends. Germline values: CDR1 SEHNR, CDR2 FQNEAQ (reference sequence). CDR3 length: 15 amino acids. CDR3 region: CASIPVGESTDTQYF. The CDR3 DNA sequence: TGTGCCAGCATCCCGGTGGGAGAAAGCACAGATACGCAGTATTTT.

The V and J genes are TRBV30 and TRBJ2-3, with D maybe TRBD2 (5 bases). V was pared by 5 bases and J by 5 bases, with 11 bases between. The CDR3 loop spans 12 amino acids. Germline CDR1 is GTSNPN and CDR2 is SVGIG (reference sequence). CDR3 protein: CAWGERVDTQYF. The CDR3 DNA follows: TGTGCCTGGGGGGAGAGGGTAGATACGCAGTATTTT.

There are a few counts of this clone. The chain is built from TRBV2 and TRBJ2-3; 14 nucleotides align to TRBD2. The junction had 7 bases not matched to a gene; V was cut back by 5 bases and J by 6 bases. Germline V gene lookup returns CDR1 SNHLY and CDR2 FYNNEI. The CDR3 is 16 residues long. The CDR3 nucleotides read TGTGCCAGCAGTCCGGGACTAGCGGGAGAAGCTGATACGCAGTATTTT. It codes for CASSPGLAGEADTQYF.